This T cell receptor (beta chain) was profiled in a study of shared clonotypes between healthy human individuals. General observations from the study: Of the naive CD4 clonotypes, approximately 5% were shared across several donors. Sharing of clonotypes among donors was expected to vary with sequencing depth. Estimated richness was generally greater in naive than memory subsets.

In regard to this clone: Its target is unknown.

This CDR3 is built from 14 residues. Trimming took off 2 bases at V and 4 bases at J, with 11 bases between the two ends. Germline V gene data show CDR1 as MGHDK and CDR2 as SYGVNS. Naive CD8 cells were CD45RO-negative, positively selected for CCR7, excluding terminally differentiated effector memory CD45RA+ cells. Assay used: immunoSEQ multiplex PCR; TCRdb lists only in-frame clones, some missing. The sample comprises over 2,000,000 clones, 93% of which are singletons, and about 1.7% rests with the top ten. The V gene is TRBV25-1, the J gene TRBJ1-1; D perhaps matches TRBD1 (6 bases). The receptor was isolated from a man between 18 and 35 years old in good health. Some clones in this sample may be carry-over from other donors' samples. Sequencing was performed on naive CD8+ T cells from PBMCs. The CDR3 reads CASSELQGSTEAFF. CDR3 sequence (DNA): TGTGCCAGCAGTGAACTGCAGGGGAGCACTGAAGCTTTCTTT.